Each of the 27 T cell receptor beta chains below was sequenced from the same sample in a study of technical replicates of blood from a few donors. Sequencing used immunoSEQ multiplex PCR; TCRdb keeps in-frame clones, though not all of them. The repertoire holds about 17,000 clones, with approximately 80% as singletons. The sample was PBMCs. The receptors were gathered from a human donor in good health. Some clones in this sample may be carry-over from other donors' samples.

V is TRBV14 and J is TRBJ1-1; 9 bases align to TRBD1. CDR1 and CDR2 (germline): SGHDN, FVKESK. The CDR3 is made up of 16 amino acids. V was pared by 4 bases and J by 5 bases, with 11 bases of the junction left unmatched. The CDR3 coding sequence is TGTGCCAGCAGCCGTGGGACAGGGTTCCTGGGGACTGAAGCTTTCTTT. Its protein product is CASSRGTGFLGTEAFF.

The CDR3 nucleotides read TGTGCCAGCCATTTAGCGGGACAAGAGACCCAGTACTTC. Translated, it gives CASHLAGQETQYF. The chain recombines TRBV27 with TRBJ2-5; 8 bases are shared with TRBD2. CDR1 MNHEY and CDR2 SMNVEV come from the germline V gene (reference sequence). This CDR3 contains 13 residues. With V trimmed by 8 bases and J by 2 bases, 4 bases remained unmatched.

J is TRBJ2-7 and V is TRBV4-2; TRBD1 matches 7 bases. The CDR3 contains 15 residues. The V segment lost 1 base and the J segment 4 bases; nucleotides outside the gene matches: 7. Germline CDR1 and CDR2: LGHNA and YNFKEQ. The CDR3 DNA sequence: TGTGCCAGCAGCCAAGCCACTAACAGGGGATACGAGCAGTACTTC. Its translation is CASSQATNRGYEQYF.

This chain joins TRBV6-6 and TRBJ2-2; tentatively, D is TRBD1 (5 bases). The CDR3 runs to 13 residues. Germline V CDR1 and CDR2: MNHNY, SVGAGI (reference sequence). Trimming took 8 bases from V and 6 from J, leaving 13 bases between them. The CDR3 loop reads CASSQGLSGELFF. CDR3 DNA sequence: TGTGCCAGCTCCCAGGGATTATCCGGGGAGCTGTTTTTT.

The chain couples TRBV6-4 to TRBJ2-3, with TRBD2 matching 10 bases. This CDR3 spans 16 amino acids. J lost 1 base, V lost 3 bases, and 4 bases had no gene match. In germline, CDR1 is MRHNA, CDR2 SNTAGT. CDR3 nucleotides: TGTGCCAGCAGTGATGAAGCGGGAGGGGGCACAGATACGCAGTATTTT. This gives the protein CASSDEAGGGTDTQYF.

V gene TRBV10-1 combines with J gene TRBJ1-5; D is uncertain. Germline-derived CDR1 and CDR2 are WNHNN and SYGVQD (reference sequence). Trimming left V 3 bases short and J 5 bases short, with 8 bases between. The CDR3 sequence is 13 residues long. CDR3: CASSEQPDQPQHF. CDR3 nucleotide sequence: TGCGCCAGCAGTGAACAGCCCGATCAGCCCCAGCATTTT.

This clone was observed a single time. The CDR3 DNA reads TGTGCCATCAGTGAGTCGCTCGGGCAGTTCTTC. This translates into CAISESLGQFF. This rearrangement joins TRBV10-3 to TRBJ2-1; D gene unclear. The CDR3 has 11 amino acids. The ends were cut back, 0 bases at V and 12 bases at J, with 6 bases in the middle. The germline CDR1 and CDR2 sequences are ENHRY and SYGVKD.

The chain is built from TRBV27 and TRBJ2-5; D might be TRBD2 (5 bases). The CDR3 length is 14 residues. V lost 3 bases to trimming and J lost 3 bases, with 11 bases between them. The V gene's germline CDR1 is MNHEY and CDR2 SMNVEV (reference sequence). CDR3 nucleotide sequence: TGTGCCAGCAGTTTGCGAACTAGGGAAGAGACCCAGTACTTC. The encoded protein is CASSLRTREETQYF.

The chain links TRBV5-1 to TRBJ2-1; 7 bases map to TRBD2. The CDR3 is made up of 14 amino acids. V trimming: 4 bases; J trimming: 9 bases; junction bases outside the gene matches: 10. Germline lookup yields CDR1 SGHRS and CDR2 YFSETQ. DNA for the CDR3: TGCGCCAGCAGCCTCGAGGGGAGGGTCGGTGAGCAGTTCTTC. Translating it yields CASSLEGRVGEQFF.

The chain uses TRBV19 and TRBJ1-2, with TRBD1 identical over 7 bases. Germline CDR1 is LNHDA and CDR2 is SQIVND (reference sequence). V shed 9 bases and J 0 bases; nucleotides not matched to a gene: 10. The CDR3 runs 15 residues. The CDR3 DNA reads TGTGCCAGCACGAATCCAGGGGGACCTAACTATGGCTACACCTTC. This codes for CASTNPGGPNYGYTF.

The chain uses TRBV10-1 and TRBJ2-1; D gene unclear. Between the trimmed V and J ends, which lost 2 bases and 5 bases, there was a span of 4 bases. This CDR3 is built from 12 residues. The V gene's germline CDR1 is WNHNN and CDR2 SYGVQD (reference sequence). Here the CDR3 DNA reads TGCGCCAGCAGTGAGCAGAACAATGAGCAGTTCTTC. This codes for CASSEQNNEQFF.

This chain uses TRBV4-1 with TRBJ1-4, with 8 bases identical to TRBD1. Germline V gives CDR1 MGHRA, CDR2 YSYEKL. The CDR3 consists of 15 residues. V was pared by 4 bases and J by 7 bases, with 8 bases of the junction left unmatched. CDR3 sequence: CASSPKDREGEKLFF. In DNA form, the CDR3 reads TGCGCCAGCAGCCCCAAGGACAGGGAGGGTGAAAAACTGTTTTTT.

CDR3 sequence: CASSLGSAYEQYF. CDR3 nucleotides: TGTGCCAGCAGCTTGGGGAGTGCCTACGAGCAGTACTTC. The V gene is TRBV5-6, the J gene TRBJ2-7, with D hard to call. Germline V gene lookup returns CDR1 SGHDT and CDR2 YYEEEE. CDR3 length equals 13 residues. V was trimmed by 0 bases and J by 2 bases, leaving 6 bases between them. Full variable domain (rest looked up from reference TRBV5-6 and TRBJ2-7): DAGVTQSPTHLIKTRGQQVTLRCSPKSGHDTVSWYQQALGQGPQFIFQYYEEEERQRGNFPDRFSGHQFPNYSSELNVNALLLGDSALYLCASSLGSAYEQYFGPGTRLTVT.

CDR3 amino acids: CASSPAGGWDTQYF. The CDR3, as DNA: TGCGCCAGCAGCCCGGCGGGAGGTTGGGATACGCAGTATTTT. V is TRBV5-1 and J is TRBJ2-3, with TRBD2 matching 8 bases. Germline loops: CDR1 SGHRS, CDR2 YFSETQ. The CDR3 runs to 14 residues. The V gene end was trimmed by 4 bases and the J gene end by 6 bases; junction bases not matched to a gene: 7.

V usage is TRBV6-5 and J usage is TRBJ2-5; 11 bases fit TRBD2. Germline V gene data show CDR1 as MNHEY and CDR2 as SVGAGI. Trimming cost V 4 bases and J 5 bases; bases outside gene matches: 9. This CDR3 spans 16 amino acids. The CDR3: CASSLAGGWDRETQYF. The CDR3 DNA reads TGTGCCAGCAGTTTAGCGGGAGGGTGGGATCGTGAGACCCAGTACTTC.

CDR3 sequence reads: CASKPGHIYEQYF. The CDR3 DNA reads TGTGCCAGCAAGCCGGGACATATATACGAGCAGTACTTC. This chain links TRBV27 with TRBJ2-7, with D possibly being TRBD1 (6 bases). This CDR3 is 13 amino acids long. In germline, CDR1 is MNHEY, CDR2 SMNVEV (reference sequence). V lost 7 bases and J 4 bases, leaving 14 bases between the germline ends.

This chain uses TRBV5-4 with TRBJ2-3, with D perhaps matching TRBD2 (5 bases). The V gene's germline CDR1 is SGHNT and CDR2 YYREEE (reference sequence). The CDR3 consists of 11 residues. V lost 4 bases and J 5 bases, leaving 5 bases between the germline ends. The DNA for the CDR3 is TGTGCCAGCAGCCGGGAAGATACGCAGTATTTT. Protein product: CASSREDTQYF.

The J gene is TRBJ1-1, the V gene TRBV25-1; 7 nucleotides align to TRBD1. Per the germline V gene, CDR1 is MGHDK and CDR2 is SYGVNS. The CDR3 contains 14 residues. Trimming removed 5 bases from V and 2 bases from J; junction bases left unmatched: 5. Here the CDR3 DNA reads TGTGCCAGCAGTACAGGGGTTGGAAACACTGAAGCTTTCTTT. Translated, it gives CASSTGVGNTEAFF.

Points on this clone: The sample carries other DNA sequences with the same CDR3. The DNA for the CDR3 is TGTGCCAGCCAGGGTGCCTACGAGCAGTACTTC. It is translated as CASQGAYEQYF. The rearrangement joins TRBV2 to TRBJ2-7; D perhaps matches TRBD1 (5 bases). CDR3 length: 11 residues. V lost 8 bases to trimming and J lost 2 bases, with 7 bases between them. Germline lookup yields CDR1 SNHLY and CDR2 FYNNEI.

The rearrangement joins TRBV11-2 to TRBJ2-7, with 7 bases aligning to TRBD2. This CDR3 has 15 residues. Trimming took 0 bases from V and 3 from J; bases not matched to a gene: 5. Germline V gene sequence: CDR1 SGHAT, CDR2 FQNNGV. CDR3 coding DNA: TGTGCCAGCAGCTTAGAGTCAGCGGGATTCTACGAGCAGTACTTC. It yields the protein CASSLESAGFYEQYF.

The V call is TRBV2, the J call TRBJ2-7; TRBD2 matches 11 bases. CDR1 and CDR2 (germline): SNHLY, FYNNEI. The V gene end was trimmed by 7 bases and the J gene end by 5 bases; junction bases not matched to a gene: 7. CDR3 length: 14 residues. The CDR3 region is CASTIGLAGNEQYF. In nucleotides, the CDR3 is TGTGCCAGCACGATAGGACTAGCGGGTAACGAGCAGTACTTC.

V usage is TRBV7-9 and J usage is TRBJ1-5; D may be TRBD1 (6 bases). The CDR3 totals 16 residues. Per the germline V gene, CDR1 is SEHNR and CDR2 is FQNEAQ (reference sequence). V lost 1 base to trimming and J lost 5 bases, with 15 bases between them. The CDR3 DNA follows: TGTGCCAGCAGCTTAGGAGCAGGGGCGAGGGATCAGCCCCAGCATTTT. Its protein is CASSLGAGARDQPQHF.

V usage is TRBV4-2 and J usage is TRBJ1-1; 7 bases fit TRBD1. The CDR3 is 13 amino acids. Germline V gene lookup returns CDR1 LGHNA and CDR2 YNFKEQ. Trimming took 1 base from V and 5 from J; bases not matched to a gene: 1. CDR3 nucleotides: TGTGCCAGCAGCCAAGTCAGGGGGACTGAAGCTTTCTTT. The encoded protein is CASSQVRGTEAFF.

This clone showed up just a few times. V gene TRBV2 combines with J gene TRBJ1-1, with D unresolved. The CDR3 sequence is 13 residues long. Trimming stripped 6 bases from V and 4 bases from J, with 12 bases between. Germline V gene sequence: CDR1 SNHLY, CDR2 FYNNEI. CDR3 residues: CASRARPSTEAFF. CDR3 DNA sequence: TGTGCCAGCAGGGCCCGTCCTTCCACTGAAGCTTTCTTT.

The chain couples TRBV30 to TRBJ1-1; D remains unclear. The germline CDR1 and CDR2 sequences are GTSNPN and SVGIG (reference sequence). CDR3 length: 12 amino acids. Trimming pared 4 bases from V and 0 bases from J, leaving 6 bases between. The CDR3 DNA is TGTGCCTGGAAACACCTGAACACTGAAGCTTTCTTT. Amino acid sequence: CAWKHLNTEAFF.

The CDR3 DNA sequence: TGTGCCAGCAGTCTATCCTACTCTGGGGCCAACGTCCTGACTTTC. Protein sequence: CASSLSYSGANVLTF. The rearrangement joins TRBV28 to TRBJ2-6, with D uncertain. The V end was cut by 5 bases, the J end by 0 bases, with 8 bases between. CDR1 is MDHEN, CDR2 SYDVKM, per germline. This CDR3 has 15 amino acids.

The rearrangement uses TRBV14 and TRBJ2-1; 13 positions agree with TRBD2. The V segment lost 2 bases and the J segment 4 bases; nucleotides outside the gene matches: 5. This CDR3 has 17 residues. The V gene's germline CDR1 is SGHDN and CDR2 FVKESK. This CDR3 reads CASSQTGGLAGYNEQFF. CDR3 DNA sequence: TGTGCCAGCAGCCAAACAGGGGGACTAGCGGGGTACAATGAGCAGTTCTTC. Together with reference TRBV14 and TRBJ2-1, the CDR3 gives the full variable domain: EAGVTQFPSHSVIEKGQTVTLRCDPISGHDNLYWYRRVMGKEIKFLLHFVKESKQDESGMPNNRFLAERTGGTYSTLKVQPAELEDSGVYFCASSQTGGLAGYNEQFFGPGTRLTVL.